This entry lists 18 T cell receptor beta chains sequenced from one sample in a study of tissue T cells after allogeneic stem cell transplantation. Clones were read by immunoSEQ multiplex PCR, and TCRdb kept only the in-frame ones, dropping some. The table records more than 9,000 clones, 70% of them present only once. Sequencing was performed on tissue from the right colon, taken at autopsy. Receptor source: a woman between 18 and 50 years old with breast cancer.

The gene calls are TRBV28 and TRBJ1-3, with a weak D call TRBD1 (6 bases). Deletions cut 5 bases from V and 1 base from J, with 12 bases between. The CDR3 runs to 15 residues. Germline V CDR1 and CDR2: MDHEN, SYDVKM. CDR3 sequence (DNA): TGTGCCAGCAGTCACGGGGGGCCGTCTGGAAACACCATATATTTT. Protein product: CASSHGGPSGNTIYF.

The DNA of the CDR3 is TGTGCCAGCACCTCGGACACTGAAGCTTTCTTT. Translating it yields CASTSDTEAFF. The chain carries TRBV6-5 and TRBJ1-1; D call uncertain. Trimming stripped 7 bases from V and 3 bases from J, with 6 bases between. The CDR3 is 11 amino acids. Germline V gene data show CDR1 as MNHEY and CDR2 as SVGAGI.

The chain recombines TRBV13 with TRBJ1-1; TRBD1 aligns across 9 bases. The germline V gene encodes CDR1 PRHDT and CDR2 FYEKMQ (reference sequence). CDR3 length: 14 amino acids. Unmatched junction bases numbered 5, after V lost 3 bases and J lost 6 bases. CDR3 amino acids: CASSFGYRGPEAFF. The CDR3 coding sequence is TGTGCCAGCAGCTTCGGTTACAGGGGGCCTGAAGCTTTCTTT.

The rearrangement joins TRBV9 to TRBJ2-2; the D call may be TRBD1 or TRBD2 (6 bases each). The CDR3 loop spans 16 amino acids. Germline V gene sequence: CDR1 SGDLS, CDR2 YYNGEE. Trimming stripped 5 bases from V and 6 bases from J, with 20 bases between. The DNA of the CDR3 is TGTGCCAGCAGTGATCGAGGGAACAGGGAGGCCGGGGAGCTGTTTTTT. Translation gives CASSDRGNREAGELFF.

This chain joins TRBV5-6 and TRBJ2-3; 14 bases agree with TRBD2. This CDR3 region has 17 residues. The V gene end was trimmed by 4 bases and the J gene end by 6 bases; junction bases not matched to a gene: 10. Germline CDR1 and CDR2: SGHDT and YYEEEE. The CDR3 DNA is TGTGCCAGCAGCGCCTTGACTAGCGGGGGGGAGTCGGATACGCAGTATTTT. Protein sequence: CASSALTSGGESDTQYF. The complete variable domain, with remaining parts taken from reference TRBV5-6 and TRBJ2-3, reads DAGVTQSPTHLIKTRGQQVTLRCSPKSGHDTVSWYQQALGQGPQFIFQYYEEEERQRGNFPDRFSGHQFPNYSSELNVNALLLGDSALYLCASSALTSGGESDTQYFGPGTRLTVL.

J is TRBJ2-3 and V is TRBV6-2 or TRBV6-3; D unclear. V shed 4 bases and J shed 6 bases, with 11 bases lying between them. The CDR3 is 13 amino acids. The V gene's germline CDR1 is MNHEY and CDR2 SVGEGT. CDR3 in DNA: TGTGCCAGCAGTTTCGGTAGCCGCGATACGCAGTATTTT. Residues: CASSFGSRDTQYF.

This rearrangement joins TRBV5-1 to TRBJ2-3, with D tentatively TRBD2 (6 bases). CDR3 length equals 12 residues. V was clipped by 9 bases and J by 2 bases, with 10 bases between them. In germline, CDR1 is SGHRS, CDR2 YFSETQ. The CDR3 sequence is CATGVSTDTQYF. The CDR3 DNA reads TGCGCCACGGGAGTATCCACAGATACGCAGTATTTT.

This clone was observed a single time. The J gene is TRBJ1-4, the V gene TRBV4-1; weak D call: TRBD1 (5 bases). The CDR3 is made up of 16 amino acids. Germline V CDR1 and CDR2: MGHRA, YSYEKL. With 0 bases removed from V and 4 bases from J, the gap between germline ends came to 12 bases. CDR3 in amino acids: CASSQEGDGYNEKLFF. The CDR3, as DNA: TGCGCCAGCAGCCAAGAAGGGGACGGTTATAATGAAAAACTGTTTTTT.

This rearrangement joins TRBV4-2 to TRBJ1-5, with TRBD1 identical over 9 bases. This CDR3 region has 18 residues. CDR1 is LGHNA, CDR2 YNFKEQ, per germline. J gave up 4 bases and V 4 bases, and 14 bases lay outside the gene matches. The CDR3 loop reads CASSRIQGGTGQNQPQHF. The CDR3 region has the DNA TGTGCCAGCAGCCGCATACAGGGCGGGACAGGGCAGAATCAGCCCCAGCATTTT.

This clone rates as large. The chain is built from TRBV4-3 and TRBJ2-7; TRBD2 might be the D (6 bases). This CDR3 spans 16 amino acids. The V and J ends lost 0 bases and 3 bases respectively, with 15 bases between them. From germline, CDR1 is LGHNA and CDR2 YSLEER. The CDR3 here is CASSQEGVGGFYEQYF. The DNA for the CDR3 is TGCGCCAGCAGCCAAGAGGGGGTGGGAGGTTTCTACGAGCAGTACTTC.

V usage is TRBV12-3 or TRBV12-4 and J usage is TRBJ1-1, with D uncertain. V was pared by 3 bases and J by 4 bases, with 6 bases between. The CDR3 has 12 amino acids. The CDR3 loop is CASSLHGTEAFF. The CDR3 DNA reads TGTGCCAGCAGTTTGCATGGCACTGAAGCTTTCTTT.

This chain uses TRBV18 with TRBJ2-1; D might be TRBD1 (5 bases). The CDR3 is 15 amino acids. The V gene lost 2 bases and the J gene lost 4 bases, with 12 bases spanning the gap. In germline, CDR1 is KGHSH, CDR2 LQKENI. The CDR3 region is CASSPASGRYNEQFF. As DNA, the CDR3 is TGTGCCAGCTCACCAGCCTCAGGGCGTTACAATGAGCAGTTCTTC. The full variable domain, its missing parts supplied by reference TRBV18 and TRBJ2-1, is NAGVMQNPRHLVRRRGQEARLRCSPMKGHSHVYWYRQLPEEGLKFMVYLQKENIIDESGMPKERFSAEFPKEGPSILRIQQVVRGDSAAYFCASSPASGRYNEQFFGPGTRLTVL.

The CDR3 sequence is CASSQYAGALTPRAFF. CDR3 DNA sequence: TGCGCCAGCAGTCAATATGCTGGCGCTCTTACCCCCCGCGCTTTCTTT. The chain combines TRBV23-1 with TRBJ1-1, with D hard to call. TRBV23-1 is flagged as an ORF with uncertain function. The CDR3 runs to 16 residues. Trimming took 1 base from V and 11 from J, leaving 23 bases between them.

The chain uses TRBV14 and TRBJ1-2; D possibly corresponds to TRBD1 (5 bases). With 1 base removed from V and 0 bases from J, the gap between germline ends came to 12 bases. This CDR3 has 16 amino acids. The V gene's germline CDR1 is SGHDN and CDR2 FVKESK. CDR3 bases: TGTGCCAGCAGCCAAGCCAGACAGTCGACTAACTATGGCTACACCTTC. This gives the protein CASSQARQSTNYGYTF.

The chain has TRBV18 and TRBJ2-5; TRBD1 or TRBD2 may be the D gene (5 bases each). Germline V CDR1 and CDR2: KGHSH, LQKENI. The CDR3 consists of 15 residues. V gave up 1 base and J gave up 4 bases, with 13 bases separating them. CDR3 sequence: CASSPRSGATETQYF. DNA for the CDR3: TGTGCCAGCTCACCACGGTCCGGGGCCACAGAGACCCAGTACTTC. The full variable domain, in which reference TRBV18 and TRBJ2-5 provide the parts outside the CDR3, is NAGVMQNPRHLVRRRGQEARLRCSPMKGHSHVYWYRQLPEEGLKFMVYLQKENIIDESGMPKERFSAEFPKEGPSILRIQQVVRGDSAAYFCASSPRSGATETQYFGPGTRLLVL.

The chain uses TRBV5-1 and TRBJ1-4; tentative D call: TRBD1 (5 bases). The CDR3 runs to 13 residues. Germline-derived CDR1 and CDR2 are SGHRS and YFSETQ. Trimming left V 6 bases short and J 7 bases short, with 13 bases between. The CDR3: CASNVGVAEKLFF. In nucleotides, the CDR3 is TGCGCCAGCAACGTAGGGGTAGCTGAAAAACTGTTTTTT.

The chain links TRBV30 to TRBJ1-1; 9 bases are a match to TRBD1. Germline V lookup: CDR1 GTSNPN, CDR2 SVGIG (reference sequence). The CDR3 is 15 residues long. V lost 2 bases to trimming and J lost 4 bases; unmatched junction nucleotides: 8. The CDR3 DNA is TGTGCCTGGAGTTCCCCTTACAGGGGGCTCACTGAAGCTTTCTTT. Residues: CAWSSPYRGLTEAFF.

V is TRBV2 and J is TRBJ2-7, with 12 bases lining up with TRBD2. This CDR3 is 16 amino acids long. Germline loops: CDR1 SNHLY, CDR2 FYNNEI. V gave up 7 bases and J gave up 0 bases; unmatched junction bases: 7. CDR3 DNA: TGTGCCAGCATCCCTAGCGGGGGGGCAATCTCCTACGAGCAGTACTTC. It specifies CASIPSGGAISYEQYF.